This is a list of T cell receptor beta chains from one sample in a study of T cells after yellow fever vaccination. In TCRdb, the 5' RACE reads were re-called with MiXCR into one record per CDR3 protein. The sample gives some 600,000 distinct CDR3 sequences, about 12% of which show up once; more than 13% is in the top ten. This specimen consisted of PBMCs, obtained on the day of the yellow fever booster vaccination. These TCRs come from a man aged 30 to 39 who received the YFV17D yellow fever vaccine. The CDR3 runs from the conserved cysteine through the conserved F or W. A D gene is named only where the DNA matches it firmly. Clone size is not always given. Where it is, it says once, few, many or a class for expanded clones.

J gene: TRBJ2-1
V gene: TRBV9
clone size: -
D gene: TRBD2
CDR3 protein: CASSVVKGEAGVYNEQFF
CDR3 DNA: TGTGCCAGCAGCGTAGTTAAGGGGGAAGCGGGAGTTTACAATGAGCAGTTCTTC

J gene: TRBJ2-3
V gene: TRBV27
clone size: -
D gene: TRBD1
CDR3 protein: CASSGRDRVDTQYF
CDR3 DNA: TGTGCCAGCAGTGGCCGGGACAGAGTAGATACGCAGTATTTT

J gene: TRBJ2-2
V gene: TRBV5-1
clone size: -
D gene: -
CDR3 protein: CASRINIRTGELFF
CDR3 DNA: TGCGCCAGCCGAATCAACATTAGAACCGGGGAGCTGTTTTTT

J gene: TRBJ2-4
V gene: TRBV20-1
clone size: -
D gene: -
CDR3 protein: CSPSSRGRKNIQYF
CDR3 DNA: TGCAGTCCTTCCAGCCGGGGTCGAAAAAACATTCAGTACTTC

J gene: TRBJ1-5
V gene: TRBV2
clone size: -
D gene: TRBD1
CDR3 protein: CASSEEQGAHQPQHF
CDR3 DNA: TGTGCCAGCAGTGAGGAACAGGGGGCGCATCAGCCCCAGCATTTT

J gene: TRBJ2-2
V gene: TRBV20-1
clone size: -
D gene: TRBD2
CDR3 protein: CCARTSGSGKPGELFF
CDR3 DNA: TGCTGCGCTCGGACTAGCGGGAGCGGAAAGCCCGGGGAGCTGTTTTTT

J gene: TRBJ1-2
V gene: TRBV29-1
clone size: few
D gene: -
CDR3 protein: CSVHDRFHYGYTF
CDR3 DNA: TGCAGCGTTCACGATCGGTTCCACTATGGCTACACCTTC

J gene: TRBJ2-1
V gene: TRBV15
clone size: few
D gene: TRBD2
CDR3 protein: CATSRDRGLAGYEQFF
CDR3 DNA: TGTGCCACCAGCAGAGATCGGGGACTAGCGGGATACGAGCAGTTCTTC

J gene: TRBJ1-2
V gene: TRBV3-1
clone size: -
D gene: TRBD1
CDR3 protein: CASSQEYRGLYTF
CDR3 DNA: TGTGCCAGCAGCCAGGAGTACAGGGGGCTCTACACCTTC

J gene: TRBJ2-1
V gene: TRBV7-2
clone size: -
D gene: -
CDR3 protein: CASSLVGGVYNEQFF
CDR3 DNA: TGTGCCAGCAGCTTAGTAGGCGGGGTGTACAATGAGCAGTTCTTC

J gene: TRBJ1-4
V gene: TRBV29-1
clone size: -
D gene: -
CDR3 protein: CSVRATNEKLFF
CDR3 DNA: TGCAGCGTTCGTGCAACTAATGAAAAACTGTTTTTT

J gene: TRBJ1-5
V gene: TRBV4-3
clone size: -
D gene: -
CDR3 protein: CASSQDRMGLYSNQPQHF
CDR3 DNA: TGCGCCAGCAGCCAAGATCGTATGGGACTATATAGCAATCAGCCCCAGCATTTT

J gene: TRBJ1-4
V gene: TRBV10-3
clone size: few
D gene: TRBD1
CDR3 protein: CAISDPGTGGHDEKLFF
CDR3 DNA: TGTGCCATCAGCGATCCCGGGACAGGGGGTCATGATGAAAAACTGTTTTTT

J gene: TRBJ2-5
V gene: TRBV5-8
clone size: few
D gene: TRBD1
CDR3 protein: CASSLQGAQGTQYF
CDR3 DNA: TGTGCCAGCAGCTTACAGGGGGCTCAGGGGACCCAGTACTTC

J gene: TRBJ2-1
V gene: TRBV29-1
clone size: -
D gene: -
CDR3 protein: CSVGTDAGGQFF
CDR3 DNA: TGCAGCGTTGGGACCGACGCCGGGGGGCAGTTCTTC

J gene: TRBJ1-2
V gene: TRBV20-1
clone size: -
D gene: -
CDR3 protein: CSARPNGGPGYGYTF
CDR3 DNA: TGCAGTGCTAGACCTAACGGGGGGCCAGGCTATGGCTACACCTTC

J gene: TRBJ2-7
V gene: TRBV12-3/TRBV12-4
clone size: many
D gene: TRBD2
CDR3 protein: CASSQGLASYEQYF
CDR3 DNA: TGTGCCAGCAGCCAGGGACTAGCGTCCTACGAGCAGTACTTC

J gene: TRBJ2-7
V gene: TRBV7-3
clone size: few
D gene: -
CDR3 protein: CASSGEGGLYEQYF
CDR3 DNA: TGTGCCAGCAGCGGTGAGGGGGGACTCTACGAGCAGTACTTC

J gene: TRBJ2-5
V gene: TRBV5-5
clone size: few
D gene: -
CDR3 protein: CASSLFGEETQYF
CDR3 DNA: TGTGCCAGCAGCTTGTTCGGGGAAGAGACCCAGTACTTC

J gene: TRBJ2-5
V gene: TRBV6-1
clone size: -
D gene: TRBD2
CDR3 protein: CASSSGDLMRLAGGTQYF
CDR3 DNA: TGTGCCAGCAGTAGCGGAGATCTTATGAGACTAGCGGGCGGGACCCAGTACTTC

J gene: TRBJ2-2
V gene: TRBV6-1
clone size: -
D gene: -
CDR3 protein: CASNPFSLSELFF
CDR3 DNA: TGTGCCAGCAACCCGTTTAGTCTCTCGGAGCTGTTTTTT

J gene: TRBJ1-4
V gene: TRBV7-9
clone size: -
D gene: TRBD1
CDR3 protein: CASSLVSRGNEKLFF
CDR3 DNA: TGTGCCAGCAGCTTAGTATCCAGGGGGAATGAAAAACTGTTTTTT

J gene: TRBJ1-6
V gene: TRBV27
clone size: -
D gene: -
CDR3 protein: CASSLDSGNNSPLHF
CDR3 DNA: TGTGCCAGCAGTTTAGACAGCGGCAATAATTCACCCCTCCACTTT

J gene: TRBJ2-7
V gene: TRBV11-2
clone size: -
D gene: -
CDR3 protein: CASSLGVTSSRRTVSYEQYF
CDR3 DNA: TGTGCCAGCAGCTTAGGGGTGACTAGCTCCCGCCGGACAGTATCCTACGAGCAGTACTTC

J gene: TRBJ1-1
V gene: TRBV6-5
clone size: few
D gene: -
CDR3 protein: CASSYYPGVLENTEAFF
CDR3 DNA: TGTGCCAGCAGTTACTACCCAGGGGTTTTAGAGAACACTGAAGCTTTCTTT

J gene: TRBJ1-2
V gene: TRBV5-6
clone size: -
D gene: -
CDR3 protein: CASSLRTAIRGYTF
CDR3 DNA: TGTGCCAGCAGCTTGAGGACAGCCATTCGGGGCTACACCTTC